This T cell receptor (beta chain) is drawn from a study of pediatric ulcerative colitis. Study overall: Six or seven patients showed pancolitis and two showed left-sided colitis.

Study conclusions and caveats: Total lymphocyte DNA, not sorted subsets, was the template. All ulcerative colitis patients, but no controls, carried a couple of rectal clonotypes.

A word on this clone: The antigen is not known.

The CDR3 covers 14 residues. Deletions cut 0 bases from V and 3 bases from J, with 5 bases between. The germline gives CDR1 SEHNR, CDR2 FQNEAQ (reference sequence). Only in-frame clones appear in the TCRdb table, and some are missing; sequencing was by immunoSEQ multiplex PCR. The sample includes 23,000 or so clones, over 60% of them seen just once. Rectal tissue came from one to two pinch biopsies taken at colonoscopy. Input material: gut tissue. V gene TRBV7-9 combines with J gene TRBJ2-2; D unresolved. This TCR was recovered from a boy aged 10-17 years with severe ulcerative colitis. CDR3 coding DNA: TGTGCCAGCAGCTTAGCGTCCTACACCGGGGAGCTGTTTTTT. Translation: CASSLASYTGELFF.